The following is a T cell receptor beta chain sequence with its context. The data originate from a study of blood T cell repertoires in COVID-19. Study as a whole: T cells, B-cell-depleted T cells, or PBMCs provided the cDNA or gDNA that served as material.

The CDR3 is made up of 12 amino acids. V dropped 0 bases and J dropped 13 bases, with 13 bases sitting between them. The germline V gene encodes CDR1 SQVTM and CDR2 ANQGSEA. Repertoires were generated with immunoSEQ multiplex PCR, while TCRdb's copy carries only in-frame clones and drops some. This sample has approximately 230,000 clones, with more than 75% found just once. What was sequenced was PBMCs or T cells enriched from blood (not recorded which). The chain joins TRBV29-1 to TRBJ2-1; D may be TRBD2 (5 bases). This receptor was obtained from a man aged 40-49 years who had recovered from COVID-19. CDR3 sequence reads: CSVEETISSQFF. The CDR3 region has the DNA TGCAGCGTTGAAGAGACTATTTCCTCCCAGTTCTTC.